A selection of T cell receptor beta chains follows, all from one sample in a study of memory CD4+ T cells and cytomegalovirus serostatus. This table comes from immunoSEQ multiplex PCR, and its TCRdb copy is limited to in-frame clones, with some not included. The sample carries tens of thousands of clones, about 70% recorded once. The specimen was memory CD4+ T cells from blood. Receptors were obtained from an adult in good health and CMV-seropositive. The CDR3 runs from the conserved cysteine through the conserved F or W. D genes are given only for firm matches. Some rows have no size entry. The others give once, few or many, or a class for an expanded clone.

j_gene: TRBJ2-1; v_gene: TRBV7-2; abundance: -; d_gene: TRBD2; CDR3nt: TGTGCCAGCAGCTTAATGGCTAGCGGGGGGGAAGAGCAGTTCTTC; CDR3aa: CASSLMASGGEEQFF
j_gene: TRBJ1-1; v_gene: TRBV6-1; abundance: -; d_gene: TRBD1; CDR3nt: TGTGCCAGCAACACCCTAGGACAGGGGAGAACTGAAGCTTTCTTT; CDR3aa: CASNTLGQGRTEAFF
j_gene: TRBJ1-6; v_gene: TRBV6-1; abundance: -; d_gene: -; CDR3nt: TGTGCCAGCAACTTGTTAAGGAATTCACCCCTCCACTTT; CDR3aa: CASNLLRNSPLHF
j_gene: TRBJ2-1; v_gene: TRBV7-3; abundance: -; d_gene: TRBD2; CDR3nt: TGTGCCAGCAGCTTAGCCAACCTGGGACTAGCGGGAGGGCTCTCAAATGAGCAGTTCTTC; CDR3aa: CASSLANLGLAGGLSNEQFF
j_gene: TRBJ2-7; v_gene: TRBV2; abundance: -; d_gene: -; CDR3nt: TGTGCCAGCAGCCGGGACAAGAAAAACCAGCAGTACTTC; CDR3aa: CASSRDKKNQQYF
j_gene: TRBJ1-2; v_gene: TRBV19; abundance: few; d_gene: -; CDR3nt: TGTGCCAGTAGTTCCCGCAGGACCGGCTATGGCTACACCTTC; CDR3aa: CASSSRRTGYGYTF
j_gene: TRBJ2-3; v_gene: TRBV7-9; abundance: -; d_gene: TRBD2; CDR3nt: TGTGCCAGCCGACTCCTAGCGGGGGGCGGGGATACGCAGTATTTT; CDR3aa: CASRLLAGGGDTQYF
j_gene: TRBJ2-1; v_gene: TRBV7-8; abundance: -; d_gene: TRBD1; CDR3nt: TGTGCCAGCAGCGCCAGGACAGGGAGTTACAATGAGCAGTTCTTC; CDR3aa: CASSARTGSYNEQFF
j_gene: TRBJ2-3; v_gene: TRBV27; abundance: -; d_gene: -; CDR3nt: TGTGCCAGCAGCCTTGCCCCGCAAACAACAGATACGCAGTATTTT; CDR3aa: CASSLAPQTTDTQYF
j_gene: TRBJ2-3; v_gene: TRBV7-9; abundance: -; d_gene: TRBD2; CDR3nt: TGTGCCAGCAGCTCACCGGGACTAGCGGGAGTGGGCACAGATACGCAGTATTTT; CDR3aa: CASSSPGLAGVGTDTQYF
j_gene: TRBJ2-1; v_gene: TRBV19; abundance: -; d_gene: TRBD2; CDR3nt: TGTGCCAGTTCCTCCTTTGGAGCGGGAGGGCCGGGTGAGCAGTTCTTC; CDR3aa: CASSSFGAGGPGEQFF
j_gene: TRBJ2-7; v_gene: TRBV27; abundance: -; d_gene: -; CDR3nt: TGTGCCAGCATTGCCTGGAGGATGAGCTCCTACGAGCAGTACTTC; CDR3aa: CASIAWRMSSYEQYF
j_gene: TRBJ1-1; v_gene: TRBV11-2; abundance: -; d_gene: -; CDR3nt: TGTGCCAGCAGCTTATCAAACACTGAAGCTTTCTTT; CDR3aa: CASSLSNTEAFF
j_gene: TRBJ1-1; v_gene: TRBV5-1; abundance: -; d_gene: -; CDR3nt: TGCGCCAGCAGCTTGGTGGGCGGTAACACTGAAGCTTTCTTT; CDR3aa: CASSLVGGNTEAFF
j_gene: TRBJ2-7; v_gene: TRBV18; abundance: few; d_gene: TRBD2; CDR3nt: TGTGCCAGCTCACGGGCCGGGACTAGCGGCTACGAGCAGTACTTC; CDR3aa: CASSRAGTSGYEQYF
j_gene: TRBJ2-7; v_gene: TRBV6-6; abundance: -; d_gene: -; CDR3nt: TGTGCCAGCACCCCCCTTCCCTCCTACGAGCAGTACTTC; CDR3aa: CASTPLPSYEQYF
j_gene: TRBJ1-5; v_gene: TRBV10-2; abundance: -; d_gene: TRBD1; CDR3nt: TGCGCCAGCAGTGAGGGCAGGGGGGATCAGCCCCAGCATTTT; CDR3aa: CASSEGRGDQPQHF
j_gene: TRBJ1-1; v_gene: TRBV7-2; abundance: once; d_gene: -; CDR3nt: TGTGCCAGCAGCTACGGACAGGAAGCTTTCTTT; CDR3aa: CASSYGQEAFF
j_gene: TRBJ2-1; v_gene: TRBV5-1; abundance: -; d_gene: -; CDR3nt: TGCGCCAGCAGCCTCGGGACTTACATGAAGGGAAATGAGCAGTTCTTC; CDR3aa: CASSLGTYMKGNEQFF
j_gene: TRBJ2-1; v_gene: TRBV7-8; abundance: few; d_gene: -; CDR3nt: TGTGCCAGCAGCTTACGTACGGGCTACAATGAGCAGTTCTTC; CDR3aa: CASSLRTGYNEQFF
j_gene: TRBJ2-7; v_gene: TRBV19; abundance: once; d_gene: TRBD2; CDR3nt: TGTGCCAGTAGTGGGAGGACTAGCGGGAGCTACGAGCAGTACTTC; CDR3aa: CASSGRTSGSYEQYF
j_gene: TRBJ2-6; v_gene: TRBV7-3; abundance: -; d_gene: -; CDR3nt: TGTGCCAGCAGCTCAGTAGACTCTGGGGCCAACGTCCTGACTTTC; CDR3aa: CASSSVDSGANVLTF
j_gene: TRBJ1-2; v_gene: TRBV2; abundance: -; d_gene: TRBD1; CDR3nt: TGTGCCAGCAGTGAAGACAGGGGCGGCTATGGCTACACCTTC; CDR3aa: CASSEDRGGYGYTF
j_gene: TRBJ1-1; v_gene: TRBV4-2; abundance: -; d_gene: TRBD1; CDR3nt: TGTGCCAGCGCTCGGGGGACAGGGGAACCCACTGAAGCTTTCTTT; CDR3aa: CASARGTGEPTEAFF
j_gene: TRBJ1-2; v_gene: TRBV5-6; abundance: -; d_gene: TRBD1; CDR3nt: TGTGCCAGCAGCGCCCAGGGGGGAGAATACTATGGCTACACCTTC; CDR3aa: CASSAQGGEYYGYTF
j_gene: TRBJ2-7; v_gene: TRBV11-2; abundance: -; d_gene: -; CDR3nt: TGTGCCAGCAGCTTAGGTGGCCAGGGTTTCGCCGAGCAGTACTTC; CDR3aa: CASSLGGQGFAEQYF
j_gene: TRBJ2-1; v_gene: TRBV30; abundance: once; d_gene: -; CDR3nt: TGTGCCTGGAGTTTGAGCTCCTACAATGAGCAGTTCTTC; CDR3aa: CAWSLSSYNEQFF
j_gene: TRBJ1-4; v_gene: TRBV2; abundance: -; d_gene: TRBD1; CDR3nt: TGTGCCAGCAGTGGGACAGGGGAGGAAGAAAAACTGTTTTTT; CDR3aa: CASSGTGEEEKLFF
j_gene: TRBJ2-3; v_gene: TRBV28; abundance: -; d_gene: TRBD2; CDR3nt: TGTGCCAGCAGCCTGACTAGCGGGGGGACTTCTAGCACAGATACGCAGTATTTT; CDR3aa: CASSLTSGGTSSTDTQYF
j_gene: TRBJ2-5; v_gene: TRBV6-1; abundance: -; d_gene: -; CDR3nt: TGTGCCGTCGTCCCCTGGGACGGGGAGACCCAGTACTTC; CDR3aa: CAVVPWDGETQYF
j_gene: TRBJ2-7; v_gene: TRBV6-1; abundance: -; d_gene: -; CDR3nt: TGTGCCAGCAGTCAGAGGGCAGGGGTACACGAGCAGTACTTC; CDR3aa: CASSQRAGVHEQYF
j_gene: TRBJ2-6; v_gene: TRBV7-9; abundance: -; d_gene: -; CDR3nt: TGTGCCAGCAGCCAGGCTGGGGCCAACGTCCTGACTTTC; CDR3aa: CASSQAGANVLTF
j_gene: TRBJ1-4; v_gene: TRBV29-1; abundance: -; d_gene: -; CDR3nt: TGCAGCGTCTCGGACAGCGCTAATGAAAAACTGTTTTTT; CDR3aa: CSVSDSANEKLFF
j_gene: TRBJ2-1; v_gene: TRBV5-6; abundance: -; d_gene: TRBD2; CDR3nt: TGTGCCAGCAGCCCCGGACTAGCGGGACCCTCCTACAATGAGCAGTTCTTC; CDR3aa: CASSPGLAGPSYNEQFF
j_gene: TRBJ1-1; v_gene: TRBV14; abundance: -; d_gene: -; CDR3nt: TGTGCCAGCAGCCGGGACCGAGTCTTGAGTGCTTTCTTT; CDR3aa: CASSRDRVLSAFF
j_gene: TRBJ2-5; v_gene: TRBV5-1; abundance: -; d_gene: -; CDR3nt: TGCGCCAGCAGCTCAACAGGGACGGAGACCCAGTACTTC; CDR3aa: CASSSTGTETQYF
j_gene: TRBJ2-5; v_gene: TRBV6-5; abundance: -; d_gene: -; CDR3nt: TGTGCCAGCAGTGAGAGTAAAGAGACCCAGTACTTC; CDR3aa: CASSESKETQYF
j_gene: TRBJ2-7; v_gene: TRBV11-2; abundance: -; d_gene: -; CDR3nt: TGTGCCAGCGGGACAAGGTACGAGCAGTACTTC; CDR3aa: CASGTRYEQYF
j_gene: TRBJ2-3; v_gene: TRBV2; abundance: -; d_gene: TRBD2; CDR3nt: TGTGCCAGCAGTGAACTGGCGGGAGTGGGAGATACGCAGTATTTT; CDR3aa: CASSELAGVGDTQYF
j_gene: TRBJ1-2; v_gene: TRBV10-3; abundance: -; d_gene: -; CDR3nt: TGTGCCATCAGTGAGTCGGAATTGGACGGGAACTATGGCTACACCTTC; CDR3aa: CAISESELDGNYGYTF
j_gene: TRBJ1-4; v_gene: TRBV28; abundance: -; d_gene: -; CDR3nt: TGTGCCAGCAGGCGGGGCCCCAATGAAAAACTGTTTTTT; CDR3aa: CASRRGPNEKLFF
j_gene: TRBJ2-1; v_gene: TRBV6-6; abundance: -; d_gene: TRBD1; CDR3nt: TGTGCCAGCAGACTACCCGGGACAGGTAACAATGAGCAGTTCTTC; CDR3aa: CASRLPGTGNNEQFF
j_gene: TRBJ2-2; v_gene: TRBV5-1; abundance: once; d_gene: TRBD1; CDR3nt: TGCGCCAGCAGCTTCATGACAGGGTCGGCCGGGGAGCTGTTTTTT; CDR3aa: CASSFMTGSAGELFF
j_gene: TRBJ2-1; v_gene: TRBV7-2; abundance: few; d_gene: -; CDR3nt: TGTGCCAGCAGGCCGGGCACCTACAATGAGCAGTTCTTC; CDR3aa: CASRPGTYNEQFF